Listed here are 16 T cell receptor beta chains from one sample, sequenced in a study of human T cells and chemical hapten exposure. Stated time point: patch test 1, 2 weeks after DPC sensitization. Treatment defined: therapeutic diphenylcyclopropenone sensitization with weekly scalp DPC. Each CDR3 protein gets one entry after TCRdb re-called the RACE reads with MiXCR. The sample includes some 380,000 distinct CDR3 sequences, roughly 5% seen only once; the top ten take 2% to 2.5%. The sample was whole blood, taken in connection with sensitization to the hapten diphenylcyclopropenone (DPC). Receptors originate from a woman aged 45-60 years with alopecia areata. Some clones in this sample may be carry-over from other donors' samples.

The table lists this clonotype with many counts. The CDR3: CASSQDIRGPAKNIQYF. CDR3 bases: TGCGCCAGCAGCCAAGATATACGGGGTCCAGCCAAAAACATTCAGTACTTC. The V and J genes are TRBV4-3 and TRBJ2-4, with D possibly being TRBD2 (5 bases). The V gene lost 0 bases and the J gene lost 0 bases, with 12 bases spanning the gap. This CDR3 spans 17 amino acids. Germline lookup yields CDR1 LGHNA and CDR2 YSLEER.

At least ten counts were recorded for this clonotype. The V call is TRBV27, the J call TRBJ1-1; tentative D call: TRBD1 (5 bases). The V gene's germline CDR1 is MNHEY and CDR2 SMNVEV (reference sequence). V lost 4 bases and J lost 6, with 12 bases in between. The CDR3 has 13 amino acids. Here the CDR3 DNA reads TGTGCCAGCAGTTCCACACGGGGGGCTGAAGCTTTCTTT. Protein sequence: CASSSTRGAEAFF.

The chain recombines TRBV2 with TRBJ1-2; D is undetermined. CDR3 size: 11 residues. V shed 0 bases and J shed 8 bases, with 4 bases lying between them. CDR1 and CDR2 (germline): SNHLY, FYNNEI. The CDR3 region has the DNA TGTGCCAGCAGTGAAGCCATGGGCTACACCTTC. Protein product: CASSEAMGYTF.

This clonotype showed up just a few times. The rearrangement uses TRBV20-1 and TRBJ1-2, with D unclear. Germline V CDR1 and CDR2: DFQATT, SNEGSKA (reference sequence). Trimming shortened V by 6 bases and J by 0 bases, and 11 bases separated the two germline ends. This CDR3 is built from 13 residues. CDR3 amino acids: CSAMTLANYGYTF. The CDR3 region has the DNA TGCAGTGCAATGACACTTGCTAACTATGGCTACACCTTC.

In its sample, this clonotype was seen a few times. CDR3 bases: TGCGCCAGCACCGGAGTCACGGGGGGGTTTTCTAGCACAGATACGCAGTATTTT. This codes for CASTGVTGGFSSTDTQYF. V usage is TRBV10-2 and J usage is TRBJ2-3; the match to TRBD2 covers 8 bases. Germline-derived CDR1 and CDR2 are WSHSY and SAAADI. With 7 bases clipped from V and 0 bases from J, the junction kept 15 bases outside the gene matches. There are 18 residues in the CDR3.

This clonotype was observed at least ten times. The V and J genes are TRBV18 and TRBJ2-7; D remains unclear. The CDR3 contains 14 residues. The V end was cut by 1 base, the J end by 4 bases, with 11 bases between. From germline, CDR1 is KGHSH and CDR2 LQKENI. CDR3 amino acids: CASSPQGLRYEQYF. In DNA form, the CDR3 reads TGTGCCAGCTCACCACAAGGCCTGAGATACGAGCAGTACTTC.

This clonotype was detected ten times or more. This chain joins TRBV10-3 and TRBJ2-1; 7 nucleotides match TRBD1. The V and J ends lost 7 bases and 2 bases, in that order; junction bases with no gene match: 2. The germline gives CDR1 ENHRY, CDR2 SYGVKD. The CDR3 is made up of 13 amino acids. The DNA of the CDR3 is TGTGCCATCAAGCAGGGGGCCTACAATGAGCAGTTCTTC. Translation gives CAIKQGAYNEQFF.

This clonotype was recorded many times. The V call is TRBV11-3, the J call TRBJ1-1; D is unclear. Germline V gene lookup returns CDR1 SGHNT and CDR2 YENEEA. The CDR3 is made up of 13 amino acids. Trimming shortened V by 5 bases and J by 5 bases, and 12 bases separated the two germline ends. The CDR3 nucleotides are TGTGCCAGCAGCCCTACCGACGGGACTGAAGCTTTCTTT. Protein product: CASSPTDGTEAFF.

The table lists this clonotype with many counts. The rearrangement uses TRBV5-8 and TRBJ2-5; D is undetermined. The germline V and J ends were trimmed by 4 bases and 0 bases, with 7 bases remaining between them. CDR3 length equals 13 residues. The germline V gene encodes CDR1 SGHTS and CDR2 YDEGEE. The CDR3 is CASSPRYQETQYF. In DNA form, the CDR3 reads TGTGCCAGCAGCCCCCGGTACCAAGAGACCCAGTACTTC. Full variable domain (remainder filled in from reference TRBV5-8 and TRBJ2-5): EAGVTQSPTHLIKTRGQQATLRCSPISGHTSVYWYQQALGLGLQFLLWYDEGEERNRGNFPPRFSGRQFPNYSSELNVNALELEDSALYLCASSPRYQETQYFGPGTRLLVL.

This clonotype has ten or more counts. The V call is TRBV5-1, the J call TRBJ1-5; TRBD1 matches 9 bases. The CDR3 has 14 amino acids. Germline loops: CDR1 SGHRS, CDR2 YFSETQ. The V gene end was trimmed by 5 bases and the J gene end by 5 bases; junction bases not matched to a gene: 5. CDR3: CASSPGTGHQPQHF. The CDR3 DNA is TGCGCCAGCAGTCCCGGGACAGGGCATCAGCCCCAGCATTTT.

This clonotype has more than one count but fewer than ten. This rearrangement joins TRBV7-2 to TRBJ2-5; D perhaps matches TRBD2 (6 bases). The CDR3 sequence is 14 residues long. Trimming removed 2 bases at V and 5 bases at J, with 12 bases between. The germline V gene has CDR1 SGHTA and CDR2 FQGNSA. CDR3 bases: TGTGCCAGCAGCTTAATGGGGGGATGGGAGACCCAGTACTTC. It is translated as CASSLMGGWETQYF.

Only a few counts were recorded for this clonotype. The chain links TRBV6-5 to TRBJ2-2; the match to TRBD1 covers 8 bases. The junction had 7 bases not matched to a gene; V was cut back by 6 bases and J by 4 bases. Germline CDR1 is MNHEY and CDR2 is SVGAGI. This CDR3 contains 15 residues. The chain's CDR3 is CASRLPGGGTGELFF. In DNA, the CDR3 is TGTGCCAGCAGACTCCCAGGGGGCGGCACCGGGGAGCTGTTTTTT.

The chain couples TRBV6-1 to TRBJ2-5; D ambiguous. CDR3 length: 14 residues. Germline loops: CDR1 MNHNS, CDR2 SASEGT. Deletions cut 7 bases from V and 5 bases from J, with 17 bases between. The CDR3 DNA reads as TGTGCCAGCATCAAAGTGGCAACCGGGGAGACCCAGTACTTC. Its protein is CASIKVATGETQYF.

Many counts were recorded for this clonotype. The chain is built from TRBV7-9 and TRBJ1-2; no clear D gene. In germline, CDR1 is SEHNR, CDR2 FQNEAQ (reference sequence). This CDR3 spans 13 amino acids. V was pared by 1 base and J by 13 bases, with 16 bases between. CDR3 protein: CASSLEEGPRFTF. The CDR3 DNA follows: TGTGCCAGCAGCTTAGAGGAAGGGCCCAGATTCACCTTC.

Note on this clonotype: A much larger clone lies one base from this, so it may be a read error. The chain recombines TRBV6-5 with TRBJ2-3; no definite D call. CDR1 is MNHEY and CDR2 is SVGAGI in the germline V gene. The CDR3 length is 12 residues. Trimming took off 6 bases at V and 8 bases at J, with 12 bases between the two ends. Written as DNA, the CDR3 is TGTGCCAGCAGCCCCGAGCCAGTTACGCAGTATTTT. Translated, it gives CASSPEPVTQYF.

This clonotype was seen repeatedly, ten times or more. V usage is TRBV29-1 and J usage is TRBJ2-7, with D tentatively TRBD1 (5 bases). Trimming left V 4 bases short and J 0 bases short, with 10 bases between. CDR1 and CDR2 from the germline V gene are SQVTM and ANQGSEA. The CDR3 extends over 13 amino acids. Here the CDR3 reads CSVVDRLSYEQYF. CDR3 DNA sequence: TGCAGCGTTGTAGACAGACTCTCCTACGAGCAGTACTTC.